These T cell receptor beta chains were read from a single sample in a study of cytomegalovirus exposure and HLA in healthy donors. Data came from immunoSEQ multiplex PCR; TCRdb stores just in-frame clones and leaves some out. The sample holds about 170,000 clones, about 76% seen once. What was sequenced was PBMCs. These receptors were collected from a woman aged 18-29 years in good health and CMV-seropositive. Each CDR3 is given with its conserved first and last residue. Each record gives: J gene, V gene, CDR3 protein.

J gene: -; V gene: TRBV6-1; CDR3 protein: CASRRQGDTYEQYF
J gene: TRBJ2-2; V gene: TRBV12-5; CDR3 protein: CASSNKYNGELFF
J gene: TRBJ2-7; V gene: TRBV30; CDR3 protein: CACSFQFAGQGAYEQYF
J gene: TRBJ2-1; V gene: TRBV4-3; CDR3 protein: CASSQVGQGLNEQFF
J gene: TRBJ1-2; V gene: TRBV28; CDR3 protein: CASSLSQGYYGYTF
J gene: TRBJ1-1; V gene: TRBV18; CDR3 protein: CASPRSGTGGAGTEAFF
J gene: TRBJ2-1; V gene: TRBV27; CDR3 protein: CASSSHQLAGGLGVNEQFF
J gene: TRBJ2-5; V gene: TRBV6-5; CDR3 protein: CASSYGPLQETQYF
J gene: TRBJ2-7; V gene: TRBV28; CDR3 protein: CASSLATGDEQYF
J gene: TRBJ2-3; V gene: TRBV5-1; CDR3 protein: CASSLYRGTDTQYF
J gene: TRBJ1-2; V gene: TRBV7-6; CDR3 protein: CASSFGQEDGYTF
J gene: TRBJ1-3; V gene: TRBV27; CDR3 protein: CASSPLLQGASGNTIYF
J gene: TRBJ2-7; V gene: TRBV18; CDR3 protein: CASSGVAGGYEQYF
J gene: TRBJ1-6; V gene: TRBV5-1; CDR3 protein: CASSTLGRGQNSPLHF
J gene: TRBJ2-5; V gene: TRBV25-1; CDR3 protein: CASSRAGYETQYF
J gene: TRBJ1-2; V gene: TRBV29-1; CDR3 protein: CSVEGQGWGYTF
J gene: TRBJ2-7; V gene: TRBV10-1; CDR3 protein: CASSEGHLSF
J gene: TRBJ1-1; V gene: TRBV6-1; CDR3 protein: CAGGAANTEAFF
J gene: TRBJ1-1; V gene: TRBV13; CDR3 protein: CASSPLTGPNTEAFF
J gene: TRBJ1-6; V gene: TRBV7-9; CDR3 protein: CSSSLVSRNSPLHF
J gene: TRBJ1-1; V gene: TRBV5-1; CDR3 protein: CASSLAGGSGNTEAFF
J gene: TRBJ2-5; V gene: TRBV6-5; CDR3 protein: CASSWTSGGQETQYF
J gene: TRBJ2-2; V gene: TRBV19; CDR3 protein: CASSPRGDGTGELFF
J gene: TRBJ2-7; V gene: TRBV4-2; CDR3 protein: CASSQGTGGEIYEQYF
J gene: TRBJ1-4; V gene: TRBV10-3; CDR3 protein: CAISESRQAPNEKLFF
J gene: TRBJ2-1; V gene: TRBV4-3; CDR3 protein: CASSQDRANEQFF
J gene: TRBJ2-7; V gene: TRBV5-4; CDR3 protein: CASSSVLTYEQYF
J gene: TRBJ2-7; V gene: TRBV19; CDR3 protein: CASSKTFRDREGEQYF
J gene: TRBJ1-5; V gene: TRBV19; CDR3 protein: CASTSGGLSNQPQHF
J gene: TRBJ1-4; V gene: TRBV7-2; CDR3 protein: CASSPSGEKLFF
J gene: TRBJ1-2; V gene: TRBV7-6; CDR3 protein: CASSPGQGGTYGYTF
J gene: TRBJ1-5; V gene: TRBV6-1; CDR3 protein: CASSANLGHNNQPQHF
J gene: TRBJ1-5; V gene: TRBV12-5; CDR3 protein: CASGRDSSSQPQHF
J gene: TRBJ2-1; V gene: TRBV27; CDR3 protein: CASSASGTGVRDEQFF
J gene: TRBJ2-1; V gene: TRBV13; CDR3 protein: CASSLGLADYNEQFF
J gene: TRBJ1-5; V gene: TRBV18; CDR3 protein: CASSPTGEVIDQPQHF
J gene: TRBJ1-1; V gene: TRBV6-6; CDR3 protein: CASSYGQNTEAFF
J gene: TRBJ2-3; V gene: TRBV9; CDR3 protein: CASSDPVSSTDTQYF
J gene: TRBJ1-6; V gene: TRBV30; CDR3 protein: CAWAGSYNSPLHF
J gene: TRBJ1-5; V gene: TRBV27; CDR3 protein: CASGRTGVYQPQHF
J gene: TRBJ2-7; V gene: TRBV9; CDR3 protein: CASSRDRPPSGGEQYF
J gene: TRBJ1-1; V gene: TRBV13; CDR3 protein: CASSLGGSNTEAFF
J gene: TRBJ1-2; V gene: TRBV4-3; CDR3 protein: CASSQGGPSGQSPYGYTF
J gene: TRBJ1-5; V gene: TRBV7-2; CDR3 protein: CASSSAGPQHF
J gene: TRBJ1-2; V gene: TRBV6-5; CDR3 protein: CASSDQGHYGYTF
J gene: TRBJ2-1; V gene: TRBV6-6; CDR3 protein: CASSYRGGAGYNEQFF
J gene: TRBJ1-1; V gene: TRBV5-4; CDR3 protein: CASSPARGGTEAFF
J gene: TRBJ1-2; V gene: TRBV4-3; CDR3 protein: CASSQDRGQDNYGYTF
J gene: TRBJ2-7; V gene: TRBV5-4; CDR3 protein: CASSFTGTGPSYEQYF
J gene: TRBJ1-5; V gene: TRBV30; CDR3 protein: CAWRIGSEQPQHF
J gene: TRBJ1-1; V gene: TRBV4-3; CDR3 protein: CASSQLDRGWTEAFF
J gene: TRBJ1-2; V gene: TRBV10-3; CDR3 protein: CAIRDRSNYGYTF
J gene: TRBJ2-1; V gene: TRBV2; CDR3 protein: CATIDRTSRYNEQFF